These T cell receptor beta chains were read from a single sample in a study of blood T cells in healthy people across ages. TCRdb called the 5' RACE reads again in MiXCR, with one record for every CDR3 protein. The sample contains fewer than 800,000 distinct CDR3 sequences, about a third of which appear only once. The sample was blood. These receptors all stem from a woman of 80 years or more in good health. The CDR3 runs from the conserved cysteine through the conserved F or W. Each record gives: J gene, clone size, V gene, D gene, CDR3 DNA, CDR3 protein. The D gene is left open where the match is weak. Clone size, where shown, is once, few, many, or a class for clones that have expanded.

J: TRBJ2-1; size: few; V: TRBV24-1; D: NA; DNA: TGTGCCACCAGTGATTATATAGGAGACGACTACAATGAGCGGTTCTTC; CDR3: CATSDYIGDDYNERFF
J: TRBJ1-1; size: many; V: TRBV6-5; D: NA; DNA: TGTGCCAGCAGCCCCGGGTGGGGAGGGACTGAAGCTTTCTTT; CDR3: CASSPGWGGTEAFF
J: TRBJ2-3; size: NA; V: TRBV20-1; D: TRBD2; DNA: TGCAGTGCTAGCCGGGGGGGCGGTGCAGATACGCAGTATTTT; CDR3: CSASRGGGADTQYF
J: TRBJ2-5; size: NA; V: TRBV6-1; D: NA; DNA: TGTGCCAGCAGTATGACGTTTCAGGCGAATGAGCAGTACTTC; CDR3: CASSMTFQANEQYF
J: TRBJ1-1; size: many; V: TRBV6-2/TRBV6-3; D: NA; DNA: TGTGCCAGCAGTGGGGGGACCGGCTGGACTGAAGCTTTCTTT; CDR3: CASSGGTGWTEAFF
J: TRBJ2-4; size: many; V: TRBV4-3; D: NA; DNA: TGCGCCAGCAGCCAAGATTCAGGGGTTCAACTAGAACAGTACTTC; CDR3: CASSQDSGVQLEQYF
J: TRBJ1-1; size: NA; V: TRBV25-1; D: TRBD1; DNA: TGTGCCAGCAGTAGGGACAGGTGGGCCACTGAAGCTTTCTTT; CDR3: CASSRDRWATEAFF
J: TRBJ2-5; size: NA; V: TRBV20-1; D: TRBD2; DNA: TGCAGTGCTAGCCTAGCGGGACGGCAAGAGACCCAGTACTTC; CDR3: CSASLAGRQETQYF
J: TRBJ2-3; size: NA; V: TRBV12-3/TRBV12-4; D: NA; DNA: TGTGCCAGCAGTTTCGGCGGCGCGAGCACAGATGCGCAGTATTTT; CDR3: CASSFGGASTDAQYF
J: TRBJ1-5; size: NA; V: TRBV6-1; D: NA; DNA: TGTGCCATCCACCAGGGCCCACTAAATCAGCCCCAGCATTTT; CDR3: CAIHQGPLNQPQHF
J: TRBJ2-3; size: once; V: TRBV28; D: NA; DNA: TGTGCCAGCAGTTTTCTTGCGGGACGCAATCCCAGCACAGATACGCAGTATTTT; CDR3: CASSFLAGRNPSTDTQYF
J: TRBJ2-7; size: many; V: TRBV7-9; D: NA; DNA: TGTGCCAGCAGCGGCGGGACAGCCTACGAGCAGTACTTC; CDR3: CASSGGTAYEQYF
J: TRBJ2-5; size: many; V: TRBV12-3/TRBV12-4; D: NA; DNA: TGTGCCAGCAAGCACAGAGGGAGGAAAGAGACCCAGTACTTC; CDR3: CASKHRGRKETQYF
J: TRBJ2-1; size: many; V: TRBV5-1; D: TRBD2; DNA: TGCGCCAGCAGCTTGGTAATAGCGGGGGGTAATGAGCAGTTCTTC; CDR3: CASSLVIAGGNEQFF
J: TRBJ2-1; size: many; V: TRBV11-3; D: TRBD2; DNA: TGTGCCAGCAGCTTACGGACTAGCGTCGACAATGAGCAGTTCTTC; CDR3: CASSLRTSVDNEQFF
J: TRBJ1-2; size: NA; V: TRBV27; D: TRBD1; DNA: TGTGCCAGCAGTTTGTTGGGGGACAGCAAATCGGGCTATGGCTACACCTTC; CDR3: CASSLLGDSKSGYGYTF
J: TRBJ2-1; size: many; V: TRBV20-1; D: TRBD2; DNA: TGCAGTGCTAGAGTGGGGACTAGCGGGGGGGCTGAGCAGTTCTTC; CDR3: CSARVGTSGGAEQFF
J: TRBJ2-7; size: many; V: TRBV7-3; D: TRBD1; DNA: TGTGCCAGCAGCCATCCGGGACAGGGGAAAAACGAGCAGTACTTC; CDR3: CASSHPGQGKNEQYF
J: TRBJ1-1; size: many; V: TRBV3-1; D: NA; DNA: TGTGCCAGCGGGCACCCCGGGGGCATGAACACTGAAGCTTTCTTT; CDR3: CASGHPGGMNTEAFF
J: TRBJ2-1; size: once; V: TRBV29-1; D: TRBD2; DNA: TGCAGCTGTTGGGGAGGGGCGGGCGGGGGGCCCAATGAGCAGTTCTTC; CDR3: CSCWGGAGGGPNEQFF
J: TRBJ2-7; size: many; V: TRBV5-1; D: NA; DNA: TGCGCCAGCAGCTTGGGGTTCGGGGTCTACGAGCAGTACTTC; CDR3: CASSLGFGVYEQYF
J: TRBJ2-3; size: NA; V: TRBV12-3/TRBV12-4; D: NA; DNA: TGTGCCAGCAGCACTAGAGGGGGGGCAGATATGCAGTATTTT; CDR3: CASSTRGGADMQYF
J: TRBJ2-7; size: NA; V: TRBV4-1; D: TRBD1; DNA: TGCGCCGGCAGCCAGGGGGACCTGGCGGGCATCGAGCAGTACTTC; CDR3: CAGSQGDLAGIEQYF
J: TRBJ2-1; size: many; V: TRBV4-3; D: TRBD2; DNA: TGCGCCAGCAGCCTTACTAGCGGGAGACACAATGAGCAGTTCTTC; CDR3: CASSLTSGRHNEQFF
J: TRBJ2-7; size: many; V: TRBV5-1; D: NA; DNA: TGCGCCAGCAGCCAAACACCGGACACATTCTACGAGCAGTACTTC; CDR3: CASSQTPDTFYEQYF
J: TRBJ1-3; size: NA; V: TRBV12-3/TRBV12-4; D: NA; DNA: TGTGCCTGCAGACCCCGGGGGGCGCGAGGAAACACCATATATTTT; CDR3: CACRPRGARGNTIYF
J: TRBJ2-5; size: many; V: TRBV29-1; D: TRBD1; DNA: TGCAGCGTACTCGGGGACAGGCGGGAGACCCAGTACTTC; CDR3: CSVLGDRRETQYF
J: TRBJ2-3; size: many; V: TRBV7-2; D: TRBD2; DNA: TGTGCCAGCAGCCCCGGACGGGGGGGCCGCGTGGCAGATACGCAGTATTTT; CDR3: CASSPGRGGRVADTQYF
J: TRBJ2-3; size: few; V: TRBV6-1; D: NA; DNA: TGTGCCAGCAGTGAAAAAACGTCAGACACAGATACGCAGTATTTT; CDR3: CASSEKTSDTDTQYF
J: TRBJ2-7; size: many; V: TRBV11-2; D: TRBD2; DNA: TGTGCCAGCAGCCGAACGACCCCCGGTAGCGGGGGGTCCTACTCCTACGAGCAGTACTTC; CDR3: CASSRTTPGSGGSYSYEQYF
J: TRBJ1-1; size: many; V: TRBV25-1; D: NA; DNA: TGTGCCAGCAGTGAAGAAAACTCGTACACTGAAGCTTTCTTT; CDR3: CASSEENSYTEAFF
J: TRBJ2-1; size: NA; V: TRBV20-1; D: NA; DNA: TGCAGTGCTAGAGGACAAGACCCCTGGAGGAATGAGCAGTTCTTC; CDR3: CSARGQDPWRNEQFF
J: TRBJ2-2; size: NA; V: TRBV6-6; D: NA; DNA: TGTGCCAGCAGTTACGGACGGGCCGGGGAGCTGTTTTTT; CDR3: CASSYGRAGELFF
J: TRBJ2-1; size: once; V: TRBV29-1; D: TRBD2; DNA: TGCAGCGCCAGAACTAGCGGGGGGGCCTCGGAGCAGTTCTTC; CDR3: CSARTSGGASEQFF
J: TRBJ2-3; size: few; V: TRBV6-5; D: NA; DNA: TGTGCCAGCACAAGATTAGCCACAGATACGCAGTATTTT; CDR3: CASTRLATDTQYF
J: TRBJ1-6; size: many; V: TRBV10-3; D: TRBD1; DNA: TGTGCCATCAGTGATTGGGACAGGGGAGGGTCACCCCTCCACTTT; CDR3: CAISDWDRGGSPLHF
J: TRBJ1-1; size: NA; V: TRBV6-2/TRBV6-3; D: NA; DNA: TGTGCCAGCGGCCCACGGGGTGGTTTCCAAGCGAACACTGAAGCTTTCTTT; CDR3: CASGPRGGFQANTEAFF
J: TRBJ2-7; size: many; V: TRBV30; D: TRBD1; DNA: TGTGCCTGGACAAGGGACAGTCTCGGCGAGCAGTACTTC; CDR3: CAWTRDSLGEQYF
J: TRBJ2-2; size: many; V: TRBV20-1; D: TRBD2; DNA: TGCAGTGCCCAGCGGGGGGGACCGAACACCGGGGAGCTGTTTTTT; CDR3: CSAQRGGPNTGELFF
J: TRBJ2-1; size: NA; V: TRBV11-2; D: TRBD1; DNA: TGTGCCAGCAGCTTAAATCGTCCCCTCGGGTTCGTGGGCGACAGGGGGCGACGCTACAATGAGCAGTTCTTC; CDR3: CASSLNRPLGFVGDRGRRYNEQFF